This is a list of T cell receptor beta chains from one sample in a study of beta chain features in type 1 diabetes. Some clones are missing from TCRdb's copy, which holds only in-frame ones; the method was immunoSEQ multiplex PCR. The table includes 350,000 to 450,000 clones, roughly 12% detected once. The sequencing sample was made of naive CD4+ T cells from blood. Receptor source: a woman aged 18-29 years with type 1 diabetes. Each CDR3 is given with its conserved first and last residue. A D gene is named only where the DNA matches it firmly. A clone size is listed for some rows: how often the clone was seen (once, few, many), or a class if it is expanded.

V gene	J gene	clone size	D gene	CDR3 DNA	CDR3 protein
TRBV7-7	TRBJ2-1	few	TRBD2	TGTGCTAGCAGCTTAGAGGCTGGGAGGGAGTGCTTCTTC	CASSLEAGRECFF
TRBV19	TRBJ1-5	.	.	TGTGCCAGTAGTGCCTTAGATCAGCCCCAGCATTTT	CASSALDQPQHF
TRBV7-2	TRBJ2-7	few	TRBD1	TGTGCCAGCACACCCAGACAGGGGGCGTACGAGCAGTACTTC	CASTPRQGAYEQYF
TRBV10-3	TRBJ1-5	few	.	TGTGCCATCAGCACGACGGAGGGTGATCAGCCCCAGCATTTT	CAISTTEGDQPQHF
TRBV7-2	TRBJ2-5	.	TRBD2	TGTGCCAGCAGCCCCATGCTAGCGGGGGGTGGAGAGACCCAGTACTTC	CASSPMLAGGGETQYF
TRBV5-1	TRBJ2-5	.	TRBD1	TGCGCCAGCAGCCAAGACAGGGTATGGCAAGAGACCCAGTACTTC	CASSQDRVWQETQYF
TRBV10-3	TRBJ2-3	.	.	TGTGCCATCAGTGACCCTGGGACACGCACAGATACGCAGTATTTT	CAISDPGTRTDTQYF
TRBV29-1	TRBJ2-1	.	.	TGCAGCGTATCCAGGGTTTTCAATGAGCAGTTCTTC	CSVSRVFNEQFF
TRBV6-5	TRBJ2-1	.	TRBD1	TGTGCCACCCTAAGACCGGGACAGACTAATGAGCAGTTCTTC	CATLRPGQTNEQFF
TRBV5-4	TRBJ2-3	few	TRBD2	TGTGCCAGCAGCGCAGCGGGGGGGCGCACAGATACGCAGTATTTT	CASSAAGGRTDTQYF
TRBV29-1	TRBJ2-2	few	.	TGCAGCGTTGAGACAGAGAACACCGGGGAGCTGTTTTTT	CSVETENTGELFF
TRBV7-2	TRBJ1-1	.	.	TGTGCCACCCAAACTGATGGGAACACTGAAGCTTTCTTT	CATQTDGNTEAFF
TRBV27	TRBJ1-5	.	TRBD1	TGTGCCAGCAGTTTATCGGCCGACAGGGGTCAGCCCCAGCATTTT	CASSLSADRGQPQHF
TRBV4-3	TRBJ2-7	.	TRBD1	TGCGCCAGCAGCCACAAACCGCGCTTCCTTGGAGGACAGGGAACGTCCTACGAGCAGTACTTC	CASSHKPRFLGGQGTSYEQYF
TRBV7-2	TRBJ2-4	few	TRBD1	TGTGCCAGCAGCCGGACAGGGACCTACATTCAGTACTTC	CASSRTGTYIQYF
TRBV2	TRBJ1-6	.	.	TGTGCCAGCTTAGAGCTCTCCTATAATTCACCCCTCCACTTT	CASLELSYNSPLHF
TRBV2	TRBJ1-5	few	.	TGTGCCACGAAAGGGGGGGATAGCAATCAGCCCCAGCATTTT	CATKGGDSNQPQHF
TRBV7-2	TRBJ1-4	.	.	TGTGCCAGCAGCTCCAACAGGGAGCCTAATGAAAAACTGTTTTTT	CASSSNREPNEKLFF
TRBV25-1	TRBJ2-5	few	TRBD1	TGTGCCAGCAGTCCAGGGGACAGGGAAGAGACCCAGTACTTC	CASSPGDREETQYF
TRBV18	TRBJ1-5	.	.	TGTGCCAGCTCACCTAGGGGGGGCAGGGAGCCCCAGCATTTT	CASSPRGGREPQHF
TRBV7-2	TRBJ2-7	few	TRBD1	TGTGCCAGCAGCCCGCGGACAGGGCAGGCCTACGAGCAGTACTTC	CASSPRTGQAYEQYF
TRBV5-4	TRBJ1-5	.	TRBD1	TGTGCCAGCTCCCAGGGGGGTAGCAATCAGCCCCAGCATTTT	CASSQGGSNQPQHF
TRBV7-7	TRBJ2-5	.	TRBD2	TGTGCTAGCAGCCCAAACGCCGGGACTAGCGCGGCCCAGTACTTC	CASSPNAGTSAAQYF
TRBV5-6	TRBJ2-7	few	TRBD1	TGTGCCAGCAGGGACAGGGGGTCCTACGAGCAGTACTTC	CASRDRGSYEQYF
TRBV15	TRBJ2-3	few	.	TGTGCCACCAGCAGAGATGAGGCAGATACGCAGTATTTT	CATSRDEADTQYF
TRBV25-1	TRBJ2-6	.	.	TGTGCCAGCAGTGAAGACGGACAGTTCGACGTCCTGACTTTC	CASSEDGQFDVLTF
TRBV14	TRBJ2-3	few	TRBD2	TGTGCCAGCAGCCCTGGACTAGCGGGGGGGTCAAGCACAGATACGCAGTATTTT	CASSPGLAGGSSTDTQYF
TRBV11-2	TRBJ2-3	.	TRBD1	TGTGCCAGCAGGGACAGGAATACAGATACGCAGTATTTT	CASRDRNTDTQYF
TRBV5-1	TRBJ2-7	.	TRBD1	TGCGCCAGCAGCGACGACAGGGGAGTTCTTGGGCAGTACTTC	CASSDDRGVLGQYF
TRBV7-9	TRBJ1-4	few	.	TGTGCCAGCAGCTCGACCGCAGGGGAAAAACTGTTTTTT	CASSSTAGEKLFF
TRBV27	TRBJ1-1	.	TRBD1	TGTGCCAGCAGTTCAGACAGGGCCCAGGAAGCTTTCTTT	CASSSDRAQEAFF
TRBV5-1	TRBJ2-5	few	TRBD2	TGCGCCAGCAGCTGGACTAGCGGGGGGAACCAAGAGACCCAGTACTTC	CASSWTSGGNQETQYF
TRBV29-1	TRBJ2-3	few	TRBD2	TGCAGCGCCCAATTAGGGGCTAGCGGGGGGATAGATACGCAGTATTTT	CSAQLGASGGIDTQYF
TRBV27	TRBJ1-6	.	.	TGTGCCAGCAGTTTAAGAGGGGGGAGGGAGTGGTCTTCACCCCTCCACTTT	CASSLRGGREWSSPLHF
TRBV19	TRBJ2-1	.	TRBD1	TGTGCCAGTACCCCAAGGGACAGCTACAATGAGCAGTTCTTC	CASTPRDSYNEQFF
TRBV7-2	TRBJ1-2	.	.	TGTGCCAGCAGCTTAGGGGTGTCGGGGTTCTATGGCTACACCTTC	CASSLGVSGFYGYTF
TRBV28	TRBJ2-4	.	.	TGTGCCAGCACTGTCAGGGCATCACCAGCCAAAAACATTCAGTACTTC	CASTVRASPAKNIQYF
TRBV4-1	TRBJ2-4	.	.	TGCGCCAGCAGCCAAGGTAACAGGGATAACCTAGCCAGGAACATTCAGTACTTC	CASSQGNRDNLARNIQYF
TRBV9	TRBJ1-1	few	.	TGTGCCAGCAGCGGCGGCCTACTAATGAACACTGAAGCTTTCTTT	CASSGGLLMNTEAFF
TRBV2	TRBJ2-2	few	TRBD2	TGTGCCAGCAGTGGGCGGACTAGCTCCCCCGGGGAGCTGTTTTTT	CASSGRTSSPGELFF
TRBV19	TRBJ2-1	.	.	TGTGCCAGTAGTCCGTCGGGGGGCCAGGATGAGCAGTTCTTC	CASSPSGGQDEQFF
TRBV15	TRBJ1-1	.	.	TGTGCCACCAGCGATCGAGAGCCCCGTCCCACTGAAGCTTTCTTT	CATSDREPRPTEAFF
TRBV29-1	TRBJ2-5	few	.	TGCAGCACCCTCACCCTCCTTGAGGAAGAGACCCAGTACTTC	CSTLTLLEEETQYF
TRBV30	TRBJ2-2	few	.	TGTGGCCTGGAGGATTGGGACACCGGGGAGCTGTTTTTT	CGLEDWDTGELFF
TRBV5-1	TRBJ2-5	.	.	TGCGCCAGCAGCTTGGGACAGACTCTCCAAGAGACCCAGTACTTC	CASSLGQTLQETQYF
TRBV21-1	TRBJ2-3	few	.	TGTGCCAGCAGCTTACAGGGAGGGGGGGCGTCCACAGATACGCAGTATTTT	CASSLQGGGASTDTQYF
TRBV6-5	TRBJ2-3	.	TRBD2	TGTGCCAGCAGCCCCGGGACTAGCGGTGATACGCAGTATTTT	CASSPGTSGDTQYF
TRBV11-1	TRBJ2-3	few	.	TGTGCCAGCAGCTTTGGGGCCGGGGATACGCAGTATTTT	CASSFGAGDTQYF
TRBV30	TRBJ1-5	.	.	TGTGCCTGGAGTGCCCGGGGCAATCAGCCCCAGCATTTT	CAWSARGNQPQHF
TRBV27	TRBJ1-2	.	TRBD1	TGTGCCAGCAGCTCGGACCGGGACAGGGCCTTTGAGGGCTACACCTTC	CASSSDRDRAFEGYTF
TRBV5-1	TRBJ2-1	.	.	TGCGCCAGCAGCTTGGTTGGGAGGAGCTCCTACAATGAGCAGTTCTTC	CASSLVGRSSYNEQFF
TRBV18	TRBJ2-7	few	TRBD2	TGTGCCAGCTCACCCAGGACTAGCGGCCCATCCTACGAGCAGTACTTC	CASSPRTSGPSYEQYF